This entry is about one T cell receptor beta chain. Trimming removed 4 bases from V and 3 bases from J; junction bases left unmatched: 12. The CDR3 length is 17 residues. Germline loops: CDR1 MGHRA, CDR2 YSYEKL. Random hexamers primed reverse transcription of about 0.5 to 1 ug RNA. TCRdb called the immunoSEQ multiplex PCR reads again in MiXCR, with one record for every CDR3 protein. The table includes 95,000 to 150,000 distinct CDR3 sequences, just under 95% detected once. This entry is derived from a study of CD8 T cells in Susac syndrome. Overall study: Clinical remission applied to roughly 8 sequenced Susac syndrome patients, and about six had active disease.

Sequencing targeted TCR beta in T cells from blood (CD8+ and CD4+). This receptor was obtained from a human donor with Susac syndrome. The chain recombines TRBV4-1 with TRBJ2-1, with 7 bases matching TRBD2. Sequencing used CD8+ T cells from PBMCs. The CDR3 spells CASSLSWAASGYNEQFF. CDR3 nucleotide sequence: TGCGCCAGCAGCCTCAGTTGGGCGGCTAGCGGCTACAATGAGCAGTTCTTC.